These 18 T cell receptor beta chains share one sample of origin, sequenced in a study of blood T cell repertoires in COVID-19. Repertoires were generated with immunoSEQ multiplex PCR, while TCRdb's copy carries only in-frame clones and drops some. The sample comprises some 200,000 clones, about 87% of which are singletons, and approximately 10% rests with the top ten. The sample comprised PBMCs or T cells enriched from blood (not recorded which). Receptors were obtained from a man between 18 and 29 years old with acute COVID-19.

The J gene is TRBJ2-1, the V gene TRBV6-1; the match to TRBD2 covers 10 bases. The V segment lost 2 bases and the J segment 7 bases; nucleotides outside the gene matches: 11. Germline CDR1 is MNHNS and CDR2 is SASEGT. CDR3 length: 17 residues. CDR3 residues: CASSERPSGSKRNEQFF. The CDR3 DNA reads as TGTGCCAGCAGTGAAAGACCTAGCGGGAGTAAAAGAAATGAGCAGTTCTTC.

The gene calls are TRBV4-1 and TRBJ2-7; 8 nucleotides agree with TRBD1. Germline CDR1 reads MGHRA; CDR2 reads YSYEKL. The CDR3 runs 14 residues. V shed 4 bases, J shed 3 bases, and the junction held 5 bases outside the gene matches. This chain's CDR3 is CASSPRQGSYEQYF. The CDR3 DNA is TGCGCCAGCAGCCCTCGACAGGGGAGCTACGAGCAGTACTTC.

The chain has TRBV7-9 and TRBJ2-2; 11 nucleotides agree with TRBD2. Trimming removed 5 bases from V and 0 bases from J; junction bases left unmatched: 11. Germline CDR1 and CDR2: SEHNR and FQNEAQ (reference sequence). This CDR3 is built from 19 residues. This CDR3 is CASSLTPPSGRPNTGELFF. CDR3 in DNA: TGTGCCAGCAGCCTAACTCCCCCTAGCGGGAGGCCGAACACCGGGGAGCTGTTTTTT. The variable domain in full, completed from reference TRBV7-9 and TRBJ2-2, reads DTGVSQNPRHKITKRGQNVTFRCDPISEHNRLYWYRQTLGQGPEFLTYFQNEAQLEKSRLLSDRFSAERPKGSFSTLEIQRTEQGDSAMYLCASSLTPPSGRPNTGELFFGEGSRLTVL.

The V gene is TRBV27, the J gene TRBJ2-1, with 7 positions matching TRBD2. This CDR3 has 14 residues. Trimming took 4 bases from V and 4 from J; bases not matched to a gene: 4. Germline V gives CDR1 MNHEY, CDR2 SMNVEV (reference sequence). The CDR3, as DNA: TGTGCCAGCAGTTACACTAGCGCATACAATGAGCAGTTCTTC. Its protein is CASSYTSAYNEQFF.

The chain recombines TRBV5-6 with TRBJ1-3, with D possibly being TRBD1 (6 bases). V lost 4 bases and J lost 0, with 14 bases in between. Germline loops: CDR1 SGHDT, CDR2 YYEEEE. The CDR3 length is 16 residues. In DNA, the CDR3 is TGTGCCAGCAGCCGATACGGACAGACCTCTGGAAACACCATATATTTT. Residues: CASSRYGQTSGNTIYF.

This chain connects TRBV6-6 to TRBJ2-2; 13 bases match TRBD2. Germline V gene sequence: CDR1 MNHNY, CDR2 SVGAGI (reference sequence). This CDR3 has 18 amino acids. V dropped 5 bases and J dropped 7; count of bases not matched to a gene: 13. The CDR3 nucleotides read TGTGCCAGCAGTCAACTAGGACTAGCGGGAGATCGGGGCGGGGAGCTGTTTTTT. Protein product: CASSQLGLAGDRGGELFF.

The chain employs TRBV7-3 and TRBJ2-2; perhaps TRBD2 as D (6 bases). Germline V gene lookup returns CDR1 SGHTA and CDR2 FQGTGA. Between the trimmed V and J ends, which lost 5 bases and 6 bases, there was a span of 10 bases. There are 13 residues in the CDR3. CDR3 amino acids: CASSVSGPGELFF. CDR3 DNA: TGTGCCAGCAGCGTTAGCGGTCCCGGGGAGCTGTTTTTT.

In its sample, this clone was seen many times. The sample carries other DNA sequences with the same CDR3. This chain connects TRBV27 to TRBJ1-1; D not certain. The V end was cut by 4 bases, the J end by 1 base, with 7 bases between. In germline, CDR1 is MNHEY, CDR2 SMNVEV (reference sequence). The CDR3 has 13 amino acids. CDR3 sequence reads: CASSSTGNTEAFF. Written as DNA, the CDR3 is TGTGCCAGCAGTTCAACGGGGAACACTGAAGCTTTCTTT.

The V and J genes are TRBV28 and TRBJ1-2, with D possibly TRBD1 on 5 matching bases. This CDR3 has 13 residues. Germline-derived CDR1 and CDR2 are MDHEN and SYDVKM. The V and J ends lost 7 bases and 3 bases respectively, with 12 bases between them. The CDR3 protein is CASTDSRDYGYTF. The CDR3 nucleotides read TGTGCCAGCACCGATAGCAGGGACTATGGCTACACCTTC.

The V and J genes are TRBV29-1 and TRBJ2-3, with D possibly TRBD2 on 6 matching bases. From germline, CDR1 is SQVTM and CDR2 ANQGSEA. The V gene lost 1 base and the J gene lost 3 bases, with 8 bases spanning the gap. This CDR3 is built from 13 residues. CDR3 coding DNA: TGCAGCGTTGAAGGAGGGAGGACAGATACGCAGTATTTT. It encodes CSVEGGRTDTQYF.

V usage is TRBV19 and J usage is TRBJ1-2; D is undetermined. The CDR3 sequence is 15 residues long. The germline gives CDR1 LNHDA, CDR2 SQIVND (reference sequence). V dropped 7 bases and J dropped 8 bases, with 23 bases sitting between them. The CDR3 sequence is CASNSPPPREVGYTF. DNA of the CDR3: TGTGCCAGTAACTCACCCCCTCCCCGGGAGGTCGGCTACACCTTC.

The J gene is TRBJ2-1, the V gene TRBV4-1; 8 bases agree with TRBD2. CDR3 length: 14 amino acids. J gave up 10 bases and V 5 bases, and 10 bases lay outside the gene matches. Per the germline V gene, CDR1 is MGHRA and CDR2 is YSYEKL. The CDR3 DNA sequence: TGCGCCAGCAGCGACGGACTAGCCCCAGAAGAGCAGTTCTTC. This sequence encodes CASSDGLAPEEQFF.

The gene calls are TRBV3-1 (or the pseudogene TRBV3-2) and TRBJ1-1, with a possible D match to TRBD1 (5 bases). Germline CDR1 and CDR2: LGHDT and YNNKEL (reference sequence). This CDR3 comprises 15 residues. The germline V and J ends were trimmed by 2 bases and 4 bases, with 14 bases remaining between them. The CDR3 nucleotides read TGTGCCAGCAGCCAACCCGGCAGGGCGATCACTGAAGCTTTCTTT. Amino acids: CASSQPGRAITEAFF.

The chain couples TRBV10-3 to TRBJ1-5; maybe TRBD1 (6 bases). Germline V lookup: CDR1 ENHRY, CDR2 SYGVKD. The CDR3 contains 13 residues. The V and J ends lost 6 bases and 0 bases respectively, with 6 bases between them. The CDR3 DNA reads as TGTGCCATCAGAGGGGGTAGCAATCAGCCCCAGCATTTT. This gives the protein CAIRGGSNQPQHF.

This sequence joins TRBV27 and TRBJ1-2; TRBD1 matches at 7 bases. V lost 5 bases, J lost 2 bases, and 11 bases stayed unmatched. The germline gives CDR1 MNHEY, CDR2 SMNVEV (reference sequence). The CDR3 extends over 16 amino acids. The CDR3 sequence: CASSAGPGQNNYGYTF. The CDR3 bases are TGTGCCAGCAGTGCCGGACCGGGACAGAACAACTATGGCTACACCTTC.

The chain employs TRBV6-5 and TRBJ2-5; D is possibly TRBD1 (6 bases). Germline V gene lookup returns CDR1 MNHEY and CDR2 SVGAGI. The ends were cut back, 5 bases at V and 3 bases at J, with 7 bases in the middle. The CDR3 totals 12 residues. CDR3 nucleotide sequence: TGTGCCAGCAGTAACAGGGAAGAGACCCAGTACTTC. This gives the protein CASSNREETQYF.

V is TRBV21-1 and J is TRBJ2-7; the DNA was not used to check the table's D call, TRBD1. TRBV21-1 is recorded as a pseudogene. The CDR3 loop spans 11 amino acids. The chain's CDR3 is CASTGFYEQYF. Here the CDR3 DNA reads TGTGCCAGCACAGGGTTCTACGAGCAGTACTTC.

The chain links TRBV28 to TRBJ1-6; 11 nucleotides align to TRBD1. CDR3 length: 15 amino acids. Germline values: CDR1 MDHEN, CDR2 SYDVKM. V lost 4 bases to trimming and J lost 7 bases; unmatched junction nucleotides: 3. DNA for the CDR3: TGTGCCAGCAGTTGGGACAGGGGGGGAAATTCACCCCTCCACTTT. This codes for CASSWDRGGNSPLHF.